This record concerns one T cell receptor beta chain sequence. J gave up 2 bases and V 3 bases, and 6 bases lay outside the gene matches. Germline lookup yields CDR1 SGHRS and CDR2 YFSETQ. The CDR3 is made up of 15 amino acids. The method was immunoSEQ multiplex PCR; TCRdb's version includes in-frame clones alone and lacks a portion of them. The sample records 300,000 to 350,000 clones, about nine tenths being singletons. This entry belongs to a study of blood T cell repertoires in COVID-19. This rearrangement joins TRBV5-1 to TRBJ2-7, with 9 positions matching TRBD1. Sequencing was carried out using peripheral blood. This TCR derives from a man between 25 and 39 years old with COVID-19, enrolled during active disease. This chain's CDR3 is CASSSPGQGTYEQYF. The CDR3 nucleotides are TGCGCCAGCAGCTCCCCGGGACAGGGAACCTACGAGCAGTACTTC.